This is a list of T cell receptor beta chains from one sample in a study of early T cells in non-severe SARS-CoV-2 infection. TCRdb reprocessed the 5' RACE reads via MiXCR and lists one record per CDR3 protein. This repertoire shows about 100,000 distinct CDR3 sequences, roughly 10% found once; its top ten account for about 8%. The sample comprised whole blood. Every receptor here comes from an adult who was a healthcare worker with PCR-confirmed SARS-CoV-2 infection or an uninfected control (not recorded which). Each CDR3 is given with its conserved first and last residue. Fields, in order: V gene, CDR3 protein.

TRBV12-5,CASAPGQAYNEQFF
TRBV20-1,CSARQATRGFYEQYF
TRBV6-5,CASQRDGTDTQYF
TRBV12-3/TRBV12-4,CASSPYGNEETQYF
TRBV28,CARHSNLKNIQYF
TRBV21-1,CASNPGGGYEQYF
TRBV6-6,CASSPGPARIEQYF
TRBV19,CASSGLALAKNIQYF
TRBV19,CASSMAGTEQETQYF
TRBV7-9,CASSPEGLAGTYEQYF
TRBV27,CASSSHTGPTNEKLFF
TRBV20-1,CSARDSASGRFYEQYF
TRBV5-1,CASSPPGRISTDTQYF
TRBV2,CASRKKVGQGFAEQYF
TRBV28,CASSWTGARTSGRALEQYF
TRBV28,CASSPLAQETQYF
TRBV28,CASSGSGGGNNEQFF
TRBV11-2,CASSLRLNDYNEQFF
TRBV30,CAWSALGQGSSEAFF
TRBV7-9,CASSLGGKVYNEQFF
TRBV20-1,CSATGVAGVTDTQYF
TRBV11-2,CASSQGAGGTYEQYF
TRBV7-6,CASSPLGGIETQYF
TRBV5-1,CASSSVPPTDRYGYTF
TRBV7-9,CASSPGTSSTDTQYF
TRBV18,CASSPTRGGLDKLFF
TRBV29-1,CSVRRSSRAYEQYF
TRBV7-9,CASSPMRGTGLEKLFF
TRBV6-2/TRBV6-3,CASSQPTVQPQHF
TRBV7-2,CASSPVWNEQFF
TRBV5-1,CASSLAFTDTQYF
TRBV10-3,CAINEVRGNEQYF
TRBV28,CASSVASGAYPNTGELFF
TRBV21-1,CASDPGPSKYF
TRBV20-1,CSATPYRGEGYEQYF
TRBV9,CASSGGLIHEQYF
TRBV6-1,CASSARTGTAGTQYF
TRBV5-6,CASSGDRDTEAFF
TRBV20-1,CSARTLDTNQETQYF
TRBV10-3,CAVRGLRDTEAFF
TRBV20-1,CSASRAVSSYNEQFF